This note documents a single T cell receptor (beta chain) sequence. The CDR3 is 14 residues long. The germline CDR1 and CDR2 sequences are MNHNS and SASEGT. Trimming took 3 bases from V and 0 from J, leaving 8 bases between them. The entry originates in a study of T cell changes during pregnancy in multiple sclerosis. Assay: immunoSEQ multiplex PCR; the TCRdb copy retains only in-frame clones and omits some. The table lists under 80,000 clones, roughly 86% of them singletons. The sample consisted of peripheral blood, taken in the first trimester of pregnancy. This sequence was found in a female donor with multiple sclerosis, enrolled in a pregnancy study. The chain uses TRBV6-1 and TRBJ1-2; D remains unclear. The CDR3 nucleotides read TGTGCCAGCAGTGAGACGGGGTCTAACTATGGCTACACCTTC. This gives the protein CASSETGSNYGYTF.